These 25 T cell receptor beta chains were all obtained from the same sample, sequenced in a study of CD8 T cells in Susac syndrome. The authors reverse transcribed roughly 0.5 to 1 ug RNA with random hexamers. TCRdb itself ran the immunoSEQ multiplex PCR reads through MiXCR, one entry per CDR3 protein. Here the sample spans about 29,000 distinct CDR3 sequences, 94% being singletons. Material: CD8+ T cells from PBMCs. All receptors come from a human donor in good health.

This clonotype was seen once. V gene TRBV4-1 combines with J gene TRBJ2-7; 9 nucleotides line up with TRBD1. This CDR3 has 16 residues. The V segment lost 0 bases and the J segment 4 bases; nucleotides outside the gene matches: 7. From germline, CDR1 is MGHRA and CDR2 YSYEKL. The CDR3 loop is CASSQEGGTGTYEQYF. CDR3 nucleotide sequence: TGCGCCAGCAGCCAAGAGGGGGGGACAGGGACTTACGAGCAGTACTTC.

As DNA, the CDR3 is TGTGCCAGCAGCCAAGGGCAGGGGAACACCGGGGAGCTGTTTTTT. Residues: CASSQGQGNTGELFF. This chain links TRBV3-1 with TRBJ2-2; D is perhaps TRBD1 (5 bases). The ends were cut back, 1 base at V and 1 base at J, with 7 bases in the middle. The CDR3 is 15 amino acids. Germline V gene data show CDR1 as LGHDT and CDR2 as YNNKEL (reference sequence).

This clonotype occurred a few times. The rearrangement links TRBV7-9 to TRBJ2-7; D unresolved. This CDR3 spans 13 amino acids. V shed 5 bases and J shed 3 bases, with 11 bases lying between them. The germline CDR1 and CDR2 sequences are SEHNR and FQNEAQ (reference sequence). For the CDR3, the DNA is TGTGCCAGCAGCCCGGACCCAGGCTACGAGCAGTACTTC. This gives the protein CASSPDPGYEQYF.

Regarding this clonotype: A read error may account for a junction end that differs from germline. The chain is built from TRBV27 and TRBJ2-7, with D possibly TRBD2 on 6 matching bases. This CDR3 is built from 12 residues. Germline CDR1 reads MNHEY; CDR2 reads SMNVEV (reference sequence). CDR3 nucleotide sequence: TGTGCCAGCAGTAGGGGACTCAACGAACAGTACTTC. It specifies CASSRGLNEQYF.

V usage is TRBV5-1 and J usage is TRBJ2-3, with D unclear. Trimming removed 0 bases at V and 4 bases at J, with 12 bases between. This CDR3 is 15 amino acids long. In germline, CDR1 is SGHRS, CDR2 YFSETQ. CDR3 amino acids: CASSLEGNRADTQYF. In nucleotides, the CDR3 is TGCGCCAGCAGCTTGGAGGGTAATCGCGCAGATACGCAGTATTTT.

The rearrangement uses TRBV27 and TRBJ2-5; 7 bases are shared with TRBD1. The CDR3 contains 13 residues. Germline CDR1 reads MNHEY; CDR2 reads SMNVEV (reference sequence). V gave up 5 bases and J gave up 9 bases; unmatched junction bases: 9. The CDR3 DNA sequence: TGTGCCAGCAGTCCCCGGACAGGAGGTTCCCAGTACTTC. Its protein is CASSPRTGGSQYF.

J is TRBJ1-1 and V is TRBV4-1; D might be TRBD1 (5 bases). V shed 0 bases and J shed 5 bases, with 10 bases lying between them. The CDR3 sequence is 14 residues long. Looked up from germline, CDR1 is MGHRA and CDR2 is YSYEKL. In nucleotides, the CDR3 is TGCGCCAGCAGCCAAGACGGGACTTCGACTGAAGCTTTCTTT. Amino acids: CASSQDGTSTEAFF.

The rearrangement links TRBV5-6 to TRBJ2-7; D uncertain. V gave up 4 bases and J gave up 5 bases, with 13 bases separating them. Germline loops: CDR1 SGHDT, CDR2 YYEEEE. The CDR3 has 13 amino acids. The CDR3 protein is CASSLGWVDEQYF. CDR3 in DNA: TGTGCCAGCAGCCTAGGATGGGTGGACGAGCAGTACTTC.

The gene calls are TRBV5-6 and TRBJ1-1; possibly TRBD1 for D (6 bases). This CDR3 has 12 amino acids. The V gene lost 6 bases and the J gene lost 5 bases, with 11 bases spanning the gap. In germline, CDR1 is SGHDT, CDR2 YYEEEE. The CDR3 loop is CASKGGWTEAFF. CDR3 DNA: TGTGCCAGCAAGGGGGGATGGACTGAAGCTTTCTTT.

The chain uses TRBV3-1 and TRBJ2-3; 8 bases fit TRBD1. CDR1 LGHDT and CDR2 YNNKEL come from the germline V gene (reference sequence). The CDR3 length is 15 residues. The junction had 3 bases not matched to a gene; V was cut back by 0 bases and J by 4 bases. The CDR3 DNA follows: TGTGCCAGCAGCCAAGAACTACAGGGGGCAGATACGCAGTATTTT. Protein: CASSQELQGADTQYF.

The chain recombines TRBV6-6 with TRBJ2-1; no definite D call. This CDR3 spans 12 amino acids. The germline V gene encodes CDR1 MNHNY and CDR2 SVGAGI (reference sequence). The V end lost 2 bases, the J end lost 9 bases, and 8 bases lay between the germline ends. The chain's CDR3 is CASSYRVGEQFF. CDR3 in DNA: TGTGCCAGCAGTTACAGGGTCGGTGAGCAGTTCTTC.

The chain employs TRBV6-2 or TRBV6-3 and TRBJ2-7; TRBD1 matches at 9 bases. Per the germline V gene, CDR1 is MNHEY and CDR2 is SVGEGT. Trimming took 8 bases from V and 0 from J; bases not matched to a gene: 2. The CDR3 contains 13 residues. The CDR3, as DNA: TGTGCCAGCGGACAGGGGAGCTCCTACGAGCAGTACTTC. Translated: CASGQGSSYEQYF.

The chain has TRBV13 and TRBJ1-1; 8 bases are shared with TRBD1. V was pared by 4 bases and J by 4 bases, with 2 bases of the junction left unmatched. This CDR3 is built from 13 residues. Germline V CDR1 and CDR2: PRHDT, FYEKMQ (reference sequence). The CDR3 sequence: CASSSDRATEAFF. The CDR3 DNA reads as TGTGCCAGCAGCTCGGACAGGGCCACTGAAGCTTTCTTT.

This clonotype appeared once. The V call is TRBV18, the J call TRBJ2-5, with a possible D match to TRBD2 (5 bases). Germline V lookup: CDR1 KGHSH, CDR2 LQKENI. Trimming removed 4 bases at V and 2 bases at J, with 11 bases between. The CDR3 has 14 amino acids. In nucleotides, the CDR3 is TGTGCCAGCTCACTTATAGCGAAACAAGAGACCCAGTACTTC. Protein: CASSLIAKQETQYF.

The chain has TRBV27 and TRBJ1-5, with 9 bases that match TRBD1. The germline V gene encodes CDR1 MNHEY and CDR2 SMNVEV (reference sequence). V lost 0 bases, J lost 5 bases, and 5 bases stayed unmatched. CDR3 length equals 16 residues. The CDR3 region has the DNA TGTGCCAGCAGTTTATCTGGGGACAGGGCCCATCAGCCCCAGCATTTT. Residues: CASSLSGDRAHQPQHF.

This sequence joins TRBV20-1 and TRBJ2-7; weak D call: TRBD2 (5 bases). CDR1 and CDR2 from the germline V gene are DFQATT and SNEGSKA (reference sequence). This CDR3 comprises 14 residues. Trimming stripped 6 bases from V and 0 bases from J, with 15 bases between. The CDR3 DNA reads as TGCAGTGCCCAAGACCCCGGGGACTCCTACGAGCAGTACTTC. This encodes CSAQDPGDSYEQYF.

This clonotype was counted only a few times. As DNA, the CDR3 is TGTGCCAGCAGCGTAGGAGGCAGTTCCTACGAGCAGTACTTC. Translated, it gives CASSVGGSSYEQYF. The V call is TRBV9, the J call TRBJ2-7; D call uncertain. This CDR3 comprises 14 residues. The V gene lost 0 bases and the J gene lost 1 base, with 8 bases spanning the gap. Germline assignment: CDR1 SGDLS and CDR2 YYNGEE.

This sequence joins TRBV29-1 and TRBJ1-1; D possibly corresponds to TRBD1 (6 bases). In germline, CDR1 is SQVTM, CDR2 ANQGSEA. The CDR3 is 16 amino acids. V shed 7 bases and J shed 0 bases, with 21 bases lying between them. The CDR3 DNA follows: TGCAGCGCCTACAGGATCCCACAGGGCTTGAACACTGAAGCTTTCTTT. It yields the protein CSAYRIPQGLNTEAFF.

The chain employs TRBV20-1 and TRBJ1-5, with 7 bases identical to TRBD1. From germline, CDR1 is DFQATT and CDR2 SNEGSKA (reference sequence). The CDR3 is made up of 15 amino acids. The V segment lost 6 bases and the J segment 0 bases; nucleotides outside the gene matches: 8. CDR3 amino acids: CSALTGTDSNQPQHF. In DNA form, the CDR3 reads TGCAGTGCCTTAACCGGGACAGATAGCAATCAGCCCCAGCATTTT.

V and J are TRBV7-9 and TRBJ2-3; D remains unclear. CDR3 length: 14 amino acids. V was trimmed by 5 bases and J by 4 bases, leaving 13 bases between them. Germline lookup yields CDR1 SEHNR and CDR2 FQNEAQ (reference sequence). The CDR3 nucleotides read TGTGCCAGCAGCCCCACTCCAGGCGCAGATACGCAGTATTTT. Translation: CASSPTPGADTQYF.

A single count supports this clonotype. The rearrangement links TRBV2 to TRBJ2-1, with D unclear. Germline V lookup: CDR1 SNHLY, CDR2 FYNNEI. The CDR3 consists of 15 residues. V lost 4 bases and J lost 0, with 10 bases in between. CDR3 sequence: CASSVGSLSYNEQFF. CDR3 sequence (DNA): TGTGCCAGCAGTGTCGGGTCCCTCTCCTACAATGAGCAGTTCTTC.

The chain couples TRBV9 to TRBJ2-2; no definite D call. CDR3 length equals 13 residues. Germline CDR1 is SGDLS and CDR2 is YYNGEE. V was shortened by 0 bases and J by 5 bases, with 5 bases between the two germline ends. CDR3 sequence: CASSVGQTGELFF. Written as DNA, the CDR3 is TGTGCCAGCAGCGTAGGACAAACCGGGGAGCTGTTTTTT.

This rearrangement joins TRBV7-9 to TRBJ1-1; D is perhaps TRBD1 (5 bases). The CDR3 consists of 17 residues. V was shortened by 5 bases and J by 6 bases, with 25 bases between the two germline ends. Per germline, CDR1 SEHNR and CDR2 FQNEAQ (reference sequence). The CDR3 DNA follows: TGTGCCAGCAGCGCACCTTCTTCCGGGACGCGAGACGCTGAAGCTTTCTTT. Encoded protein: CASSAPSSGTRDAEAFF.

The V call is TRBV7-9, the J call TRBJ1-5; TRBD1 matches 9 bases. The germline CDR1 and CDR2 sequences are SEHNR and FQNEAQ (reference sequence). With 5 bases clipped from V and 3 bases from J, the junction kept 2 bases outside the gene matches. This CDR3 spans 14 amino acids. The CDR3 loop is CASSGTGNNQPQHF. CDR3 coding DNA: TGTGCCAGCAGCGGGACAGGGAACAATCAGCCCCAGCATTTT.

The DNA for the CDR3 is TGTGCCAGCAATCTACAGCCTATCGGCGGCTACACCTTC. Its translation: CASNLQPIGGYTF. This chain uses TRBV6-2 or TRBV6-3 with TRBJ1-2, with D unresolved. CDR1 and CDR2 (germline): MNHEY, SVGEGT. Trimming removed 7 bases at V and 8 bases at J, with 17 bases between. This CDR3 has 13 amino acids.